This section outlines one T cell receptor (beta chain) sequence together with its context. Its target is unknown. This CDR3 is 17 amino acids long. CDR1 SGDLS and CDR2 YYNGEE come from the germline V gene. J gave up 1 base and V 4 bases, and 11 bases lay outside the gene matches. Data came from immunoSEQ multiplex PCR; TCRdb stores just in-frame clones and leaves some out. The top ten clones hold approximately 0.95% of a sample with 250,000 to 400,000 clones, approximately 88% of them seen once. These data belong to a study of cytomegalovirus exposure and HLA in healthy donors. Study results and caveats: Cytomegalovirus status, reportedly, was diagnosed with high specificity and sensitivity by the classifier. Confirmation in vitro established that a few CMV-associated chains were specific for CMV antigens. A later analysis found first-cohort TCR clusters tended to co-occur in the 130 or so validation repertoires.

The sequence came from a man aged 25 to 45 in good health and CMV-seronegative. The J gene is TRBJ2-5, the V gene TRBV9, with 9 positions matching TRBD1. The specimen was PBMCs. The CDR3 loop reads CASSPVLGQGLQETQYF. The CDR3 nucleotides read TGTGCCAGCAGCCCAGTCCTGGGACAGGGCCTCCAAGAGACCCAGTACTTC.